Below are 23 T cell receptor beta chains sequenced from a single sample in a study of regulatory T cells in long-lasting Graves disease (dated by TCRdb to about 2021). The library was obtained by multiplex PCR. Sequencing took place on an Illumina HiSeq 4000. iRepertoire HTBI primers and Arm-PCR amplification of CDR3 regions were used to construct TCR beta libraries. TCRdb took the public reads, trimmed them with fastp at Q25, ran MiXCR for clone calling and kept in-frame beta chains. Identical CDR3 proteins give one entry, which carries the most common genes and DNA. This sample lists around 460,000 distinct CDR3 sequences; 20% to 25% were detected once. Roughly 7% of the sample goes to the ten largest clones. In the paper's terms, the time point label means: persistent/refractory GD, antithyroid drugs over 5 years with positive TRAb. For both TCR sequencing and RNA sequencing, RNA was extracted from PBMCs using TRIzol.

The sequences come from peripheral blood mononuclear cells (PBMCs), collected when the disease was refractory, from a patient treated with antithyroid drugs. The receptors were sampled from a female donor with Graves disease.

This clonotype appeared once. The gene calls are TRBV10-3 and TRBJ2-2, with D unclear. Trimming stripped 6 bases from V and 1 base from J, with 12 bases between. CDR1 is ENHRY, CDR2 SYGVKD, per germline. The CDR3 loop spans 15 amino acids. Here the CDR3 DNA reads TGTGCCATCAGACTTGGGGATCTGAACACCGGGGAGCTGTTTTTT. Translating it yields CAIRLGDLNTGELFF.

This clonotype showed up many times. The chain links TRBV28 to TRBJ1-1; D perhaps matches TRBD1 (6 bases). Germline CDR1 MDHEN, CDR2 SYDVKM. V dropped 4 bases and J dropped 5 bases, with 23 bases sitting between them. The CDR3 has 17 amino acids. The CDR3 bases are TGTGCCAGCAGTTCACCCGGGAGCGGGGGGCGAAGGACTGAAGCTTTCTTT. Protein product: CASSSPGSGGRRTEAFF.

The V gene is TRBV25-1, the J gene TRBJ2-5; 12 bases fit TRBD1. The CDR3 runs 15 residues. Trimming took 6 bases from V and 5 from J; bases not matched to a gene: 7. The germline V gene has CDR1 MGHDK and CDR2 SYGVNS. CDR3 sequence reads: CASRWDRGRRETQYF. CDR3 nucleotides: TGTGCCAGCAGGTGGGACAGGGGGCGACGGGAGACCCAGTACTTC.

This clonotype occurred many times. The rearrangement links TRBV12-3 or TRBV12-4 to TRBJ1-5; no clear D gene. Trimming left V 5 bases short and J 0 bases short, with 14 bases between. The CDR3 loop spans 16 amino acids. The CDR3 nucleotides are TGTGCCAGCAGTCTAAGCCTATCTATTAGCAATCAGCCCCAGCATTTT. It yields the protein CASSLSLSISNQPQHF.

This clonotype was seen ten or more times. The V gene is TRBV15, the J gene TRBJ1-2, with a weak D call TRBD1 (5 bases). Trimming cost V 5 bases and J 3 bases, with 22 bases left between them. The CDR3 spans 17 residues. Germline CDR1 LNHNV, CDR2 YYDKDF (reference sequence). The CDR3 reads CATSSPGGGEGDYGYTF. The CDR3 coding sequence is TGTGCCACCAGCTCACCTGGGGGGGGAGAGGGTGACTATGGCTACACCTTC. The variable domain in full, with the rest retrieved from reference TRBV15 and TRBJ1-2, is DAMVIQNPRYQVTQFGKPVTLSCSQTLNHNVMYWYQQKSSQAPKLLFHYYDKDFNNEADTPDNFQSRRPNTSFCFLDIRSPGLGDTAMYLCATSSPGGGEGDYGYTFGSGTRLTVV.

This clonotype was recorded many times. The J gene is TRBJ1-6, the V gene TRBV7-3; maybe TRBD1 (5 bases). The V gene's germline CDR1 is SGHTA and CDR2 FQGTGA. Trimming took off 2 bases at V and 10 bases at J, with 15 bases between the two ends. The CDR3 runs to 15 residues. The CDR3 DNA reads as TGTGCCAGCAGCTTAGGGGGGGTCGGAAACTCACCCCTCCACTTT. Translated: CASSLGGVGNSPLHF.

The chain links TRBV19 to TRBJ1-2; D perhaps matches TRBD1 (5 bases). Trimming cost V 5 bases and J 4 bases, with 23 bases left between them. The CDR3 is 17 residues long. CDR1 is LNHDA, CDR2 SQIVND, per germline (reference sequence). The CDR3 loop is CASSRLGAYDRTYGYTF. The CDR3 DNA sequence: TGTGCCAGTAGTCGTCTAGGGGCCTACGATCGGACCTATGGCTACACCTTC.

This clonotype was counted ten times or more. The rearrangement joins TRBV12-3 or TRBV12-4 to TRBJ2-7, with 9 bases identical to TRBD1. Trimming cost V 5 bases and J 5 bases; bases outside gene matches: 7. The CDR3 has 14 amino acids. CDR3 sequence (DNA): TGTGCCAGCAGTCCGGGGACAGGGAAGCACGAGCAGTACTTC. Encoded protein: CASSPGTGKHEQYF.

This clonotype was detected ten times or more. The V and J genes are TRBV7-9 and TRBJ2-5; 7 positions match TRBD1. This CDR3 comprises 14 residues. V trimming: 5 bases; J trimming: 7 bases; junction bases outside the gene matches: 10. Germline V lookup: CDR1 SEHNR, CDR2 FQNEAQ (reference sequence). CDR3 loop: CASSQGGGYWTQYF. The CDR3 DNA reads TGTGCCAGCAGCCAAGGGGGCGGATATTGGACCCAGTACTTC.

This clonotype was observed a handful of times. The chain combines TRBV29-1 with TRBJ1-1, with TRBD1 matching over 7 bases. Germline CDR1 SQVTM, CDR2 ANQGSEA. The CDR3 runs 13 residues. Unmatched junction bases numbered 5, after V lost 3 bases and J lost 4 bases. This chain's CDR3 is CSVDGQVPTEAFF. The CDR3 nucleotides read TGCAGCGTTGACGGACAGGTCCCCACTGAAGCTTTCTTT.

This clonotype showed up many times. J is TRBJ1-2 and V is TRBV28; D is possibly TRBD1 (5 bases). CDR3 length equals 20 residues. V gave up 5 bases and J gave up 0 bases, with 28 bases separating them. Germline V CDR1 and CDR2: MDHEN, SYDVKM. CDR3 in amino acids: CASSHQQNRDLTGANYGYTF. The DNA for the CDR3 is TGTGCCAGCAGTCACCAACAGAACCGGGACTTAACGGGGGCTAACTATGGCTACACCTTC.

The rearrangement joins TRBV7-9 to TRBJ2-2; D is possibly TRBD1 or TRBD2 (5 bases each). Trimming took off 7 bases at V and 2 bases at J, with 14 bases between the two ends. This CDR3 comprises 15 residues. Germline V gene sequence: CDR1 SEHNR, CDR2 FQNEAQ (reference sequence). CDR3 amino acids: CASTDLGVNTGELFF. In nucleotides, the CDR3 is TGTGCCAGCACCGACCTGGGGGTTAACACCGGGGAGCTGTTTTTT.

This clonotype was picked up many times. V is TRBV28 and J is TRBJ1-6; the D is unclear. CDR1 and CDR2 from the germline V gene are MDHEN and SYDVKM. This CDR3 spans 16 amino acids. V was cut by 3 bases and J by 7 bases, with 16 bases left in between. CDR3 sequence (DNA): TGTGCCAGCAGTTTCCGGGCGAGGGCGCCAAATTCACCCCTCCACTTT. Translated, it gives CASSFRARAPNSPLHF.

This clonotype was observed many times. J is TRBJ2-7 and V is TRBV6-1; D not resolved. Trimming left V 6 bases short and J 1 base short, with 10 bases between. Germline values: CDR1 MNHNS, CDR2 SASEGT. The length of the CDR3 is 13 residues. The DNA of the CDR3 is TGTGCCAGCAGATCTAAGGAGTCCTACGAGCAGTACTTC. Translation gives CASRSKESYEQYF.

This clonotype was observed many times. This rearrangement joins TRBV28 to TRBJ1-1; TRBD1 might be the D (5 bases). The CDR3 consists of 15 residues. Germline lookup yields CDR1 MDHEN and CDR2 SYDVKM. Between the trimmed V and J ends, which lost 4 bases and 5 bases, there was a span of 17 bases. The CDR3 DNA follows: TGTGCCAGCAGTTCTATGCCTAAACCAGGGACTGAAGCTTTCTTT. Protein sequence: CASSSMPKPGTEAFF.

This clonotype occurred a few times. The genes are TRBV14 and TRBJ2-2, with D unresolved. Trimming left V 1 base short and J 7 bases short, with 10 bases between. Germline CDR1 SGHDN, CDR2 FVKESK. The CDR3 extends over 14 amino acids. CDR3 sequence: CASSQALVDGELFF. CDR3 nucleotides: TGTGCCAGCAGCCAAGCTCTAGTTGACGGGGAGCTGTTTTTT.

This clonotype was seen repeatedly, ten times or more. The chain joins TRBV12-3 or TRBV12-4 to TRBJ2-3, with 7 nucleotides matching TRBD2. The CDR3 consists of 15 residues. V dropped 2 bases and J dropped 6; count of bases not matched to a gene: 8. The CDR3 nucleotides are TGTGCCAGCAGTTTATTGGGGGGGAGCGCGGATACGCAGTATTTT. The encoded protein is CASSLLGGSADTQYF.

This clonotype has more than one count but fewer than ten. The chain combines TRBV7-8 with TRBJ1-1, with TRBD1 as a possible D gene (6 bases). V was pared by 5 bases and J by 1 base, with 20 bases between. This CDR3 has 17 amino acids. CDR1 is SGHVS and CDR2 is FQNEAQ in the germline V gene. The CDR3 loop is CASSLVGGARGNTEAFF. In DNA, the CDR3 is TGTGCCAGCAGCCTAGTCGGAGGGGCCAGGGGGAACACTGAAGCTTTCTTT.

This clonotype appeared many times. V gene TRBV6-1 combines with J gene TRBJ2-7; D remains unclear. CDR3 length: 11 amino acids. CDR1 and CDR2 from the germline V gene are MNHNS and SASEGT. Trimming cost V 4 bases and J 4 bases, with 5 bases left between them. CDR3 amino acids: CASSVEYEQYF. The CDR3 DNA reads as TGTGCCAGCAGTGTGGAGTACGAGCAGTACTTC.

V and J are TRBV6-2 or TRBV6-3 and TRBJ2-5, with 7 positions matching TRBD1. The junction had 3 bases not matched to a gene; V was cut back by 2 bases and J by 0 bases. In germline, CDR1 is MNHEY, CDR2 SVGEGT. This CDR3 region has 15 residues. The chain's CDR3 is CASSYGTVDQETQYF. In DNA, the CDR3 is TGTGCCAGCAGTTACGGGACAGTGGACCAAGAGACCCAGTACTTC.

The rearrangement joins TRBV12-5 to TRBJ2-1, with D perhaps TRBD1 (6 bases). The CDR3 covers 15 residues. V was cut by 6 bases and J by 3 bases, with 15 bases left in between. Germline V gene data show CDR1 as LGHNT and CDR2 as FRNRAP. The CDR3 sequence is CASGGDRTYYNEQFF. The CDR3 coding sequence is TGTGCTAGTGGGGGAGACAGGACGTACTACAATGAGCAGTTCTTC.

This rearrangement joins TRBV11-1 to TRBJ1-2; D is unresolved. Germline CDR1 SGHAT, CDR2 FQDESV (reference sequence). The CDR3 covers 14 residues. Trimming stripped 3 bases from V and 7 bases from J, with 15 bases between. The CDR3 loop is CASSLLSGLGGYTF. The CDR3 DNA reads as TGTGCCAGCAGCTTGTTGTCGGGATTAGGTGGCTACACCTTC.

This chain links TRBV29-1 with TRBJ1-1; no reliable D call. The germline gives CDR1 SQVTM, CDR2 ANQGSEA. V lost 0 bases to trimming and J lost 4 bases, with 9 bases between them. The CDR3 loop spans 13 amino acids. In DNA form, the CDR3 reads TGCAGCGTTGAAGAGGGGATGGGCACTGAAGCTTTCTTT. Its protein product is CSVEEGMGTEAFF.